The 21 T cell receptor beta chains below come from one sample, sequenced in a study of blood T cell repertoires in COVID-19. Sequencing used immunoSEQ multiplex PCR; TCRdb keeps in-frame clones, though not all of them. The table records about 310,000 clones, 87% of them present only once. The specimen sequenced was peripheral blood. The receptors were gathered from a man in his fifties with active or convalescent COVID-19.

The rearrangement joins TRBV11-2 to TRBJ2-1, with D unclear. This CDR3 comprises 14 residues. V was trimmed by 4 bases and J by 2 bases, leaving 9 bases between them. Germline V lookup: CDR1 SGHAT, CDR2 FQNNGV. The CDR3 loop is CASSSTATYNEQFF. CDR3 nucleotide sequence: TGTGCCAGCAGCTCCACAGCTACCTACAATGAGCAGTTCTTC.

V gene TRBV18 combines with J gene TRBJ1-5, with D possibly matching TRBD1 (5 bases). V was trimmed by 6 bases and J by 0 bases, leaving 9 bases between them. Germline V gives CDR1 KGHSH, CDR2 LQKENI. This CDR3 comprises 14 residues. CDR3 loop: CASSPGDSNQPQHF. In DNA, the CDR3 is TGTGCCAGCTCCCCGGGGGATAGCAATCAGCCCCAGCATTTT. The full variable domain, rest sourced from reference TRBV18 and TRBJ1-5, is NAGVMQNPRHLVRRRGQEARLRCSPMKGHSHVYWYRQLPEEGLKFMVYLQKENIIDESGMPKERFSAEFPKEGPSILRIQQVVRGDSAAYFCASSPGDSNQPQHFGDGTRLSIL.

The rearrangement uses TRBV6-6 and TRBJ2-1, with D perhaps TRBD1 (5 bases). The germline gives CDR1 MNHNY, CDR2 SVGAGI (reference sequence). Trimming stripped 0 bases from V and 12 bases from J, with 15 bases between. The CDR3 is made up of 14 amino acids. The CDR3 DNA sequence: TGTGCCAGCAGTTACTCGAGCCAGGGAAACGCGCAGTTCTTC. This gives the protein CASSYSSQGNAQFF.

The genes are TRBV9 and TRBJ2-5; 7 positions agree with TRBD2. With 0 bases clipped from V and 2 bases from J, the junction kept 7 bases outside the gene matches. This CDR3 spans 16 amino acids. Germline lookup yields CDR1 SGDLS and CDR2 YYNGEE. Here the CDR3 DNA reads TGTGCCAGCAGCGTAGGGTCTAGCGGTGCACAAGAGACCCAGTACTTC. Translating it yields CASSVGSSGAQETQYF.

V is TRBV7-9 and J is TRBJ2-1; no clear D gene. The V end lost 1 base, the J end lost 12 bases, and 13 bases lay between the germline ends. In germline, CDR1 is SEHNR, CDR2 FQNEAQ (reference sequence). This CDR3 contains 13 residues. DNA of the CDR3: TGTGCCAGCAGCTTAGAACCCGTCCCCGGGCAGTTCTTC. It codes for CASSLEPVPGQFF.

The chain links TRBV5-1 to TRBJ1-4; a possible D gene is TRBD1 (6 bases). CDR3 size: 15 residues. V gave up 5 bases and J gave up 8 bases, with 19 bases separating them. Germline CDR1 and CDR2: SGHRS and YFSETQ. For the CDR3, the DNA is TGCGCCAGCAGTCCGACAGGAACCACGAGCGAAAAACTGTTTTTT. It specifies CASSPTGTTSEKLFF.

The genes are TRBV10-3 and TRBJ2-5; D uncertain. This CDR3 region has 14 residues. Germline CDR1 ENHRY, CDR2 SYGVKD. V dropped 2 bases and J dropped 5 bases, with 12 bases sitting between them. CDR3 nucleotides: TGTGCCATCAGTGAGGCTCACTCTCGGGAGACCCAGTACTTC. Translated: CAISEAHSRETQYF.

This chain connects TRBV28 to TRBJ2-7; 9 bases are a match to TRBD1. The J segment lost 6 bases and the V segment lost 4 bases, leaving 7 bases of the junction unmatched. The CDR3 is 14 amino acids. Germline CDR1 MDHEN, CDR2 SYDVKM. CDR3 DNA sequence: TGTGCCAGCAGTTCCGGGACAGGGTACGTCGAGCAGTACTTC. Translating gives CASSSGTGYVEQYF.

The genes are TRBV12-3 or TRBV12-4 and TRBJ1-1; D remains unclear. Trimming stripped 3 bases from V and 4 bases from J, with 9 bases between. The CDR3 spans 13 residues. This CDR3 reads CASSFSGSTEAFF. The CDR3 DNA reads TGTGCCAGCAGTTTTTCAGGTTCCACTGAAGCTTTCTTT.

This clone was observed a few times. The CDR3, as DNA: TGCGCCAGCAGTCATCACTTGGACTCCAGCGGGCAGCCCCAGCATTTT. It is translated as CASSHHLDSSGQPQHF. The genes are TRBV23-1 and TRBJ1-5, with D unclear. TRBV23-1 is given ORF status, its function remaining uncertain. Trimming took 3 bases from V and 7 from J, leaving 19 bases between them. CDR3 length: 16 amino acids.

The rearrangement uses TRBV7-2 and TRBJ2-7; 11 nucleotides align to TRBD1. V lost 5 bases and J lost 4; bases outside the gene matches: 7. The CDR3 runs 15 residues. From germline, CDR1 is SGHTA and CDR2 FQGNSA. The CDR3 nucleotides are TGTGCCAGCAGCGGGCGGGACAGGGGGAGATACGAGCAGTACTTC. This sequence encodes CASSGRDRGRYEQYF. Drawing the rest from reference TRBV7-2 and TRBJ2-7, the complete variable domain is GAGVSQSPSNKVTEKGKDVELRCDPISGHTALYWYRQSLGQGLEFLIYFQGNSAPDKSGLPSDRFSAERTGGSVSTLTIQRTQQEDSAVYLCASSGRDRGRYEQYFGPGTRLTVT.

This chain joins TRBV6-1 and TRBJ1-2; a possible D gene is TRBD1 (6 bases). The length of the CDR3 is 13 residues. Per the germline V gene, CDR1 is MNHNS and CDR2 is SASEGT. V gave up 3 bases and J gave up 2 bases, with 7 bases separating them. The CDR3 here is CASSDGGNYGYTF. CDR3 nucleotide sequence: TGTGCCAGCAGTGATGGGGGCAACTATGGCTACACCTTC.

The genes are TRBV7-9 and TRBJ1-1; 9 bases fit TRBD1. Germline CDR1 is SEHNR and CDR2 is FQNEAQ (reference sequence). The CDR3 spans 17 residues. The V segment lost 5 bases and the J segment 1 base; nucleotides outside the gene matches: 11. The CDR3 region is CASSPGQGRVENTEAFF. The CDR3 coding sequence is TGTGCCAGCAGCCCCGGACAGGGGAGGGTAGAGAACACTGAAGCTTTCTTT.

This clone has just one count. This chain uses TRBV4-2 with TRBJ1-5; D not certain. The V end was cut by 2 bases, the J end by 1 base, with 9 bases between. This CDR3 has 15 amino acids. Per the germline V gene, CDR1 is LGHNA and CDR2 is YNFKEQ. The CDR3 nucleotides are TGTGCCAGCAGCCAAACCGACAAGAGCAATCAGCCCCAGCATTTT. Amino acid sequence: CASSQTDKSNQPQHF.

The rearrangement uses TRBV29-1 and TRBJ2-1; D is perhaps TRBD2 (5 bases). Trimming removed 5 bases at V and 1 base at J, with 12 bases between. The CDR3 has 14 residues. In germline, CDR1 is SQVTM, CDR2 ANQGSEA. CDR3 sequence: CSVLEGRSYNEQFF. The CDR3 region has the DNA TGCAGCGTTCTTGAGGGTCGGTCCTACAATGAGCAGTTCTTC.

This chain joins TRBV4-1 and TRBJ2-7; 12 bases align to TRBD2. V was pared by 4 bases and J by 2 bases, with 3 bases of the junction left unmatched. This CDR3 has 15 residues. Germline V gene sequence: CDR1 MGHRA, CDR2 YSYEKL. The CDR3 DNA is TGCGCCAGCAGCCTCACTAGCGGGAGGACCTACGAGCAGTACTTC. Translating it yields CASSLTSGRTYEQYF.

This sequence joins TRBV9 and TRBJ2-1; 7 nucleotides line up with TRBD2. The length of the CDR3 is 15 residues. V lost 4 bases, J lost 1 base, and 5 bases stayed unmatched. Germline V gene sequence: CDR1 SGDLS, CDR2 YYNGEE. The CDR3 DNA sequence: TGTGCCAGCAGCCTTTCGGGGGGATCCTACAATGAGCAGTTCTTC. The encoded protein is CASSLSGGSYNEQFF.

The V gene is TRBV2, the J gene TRBJ1-1; no reliable D call. The CDR3 consists of 13 residues. The germline CDR1 and CDR2 sequences are SNHLY and FYNNEI. Trimming stripped 8 bases from V and 1 base from J, with 11 bases between. In DNA form, the CDR3 reads TGTGCCAGCCGAGTGAGGGAGAACACTGAAGCTTTCTTT. Its translation: CASRVRENTEAFF.

The J gene is TRBJ1-2, the V gene TRBV5-4, with 9 bases that match TRBD1. The CDR3 is 17 residues long. The germline V gene has CDR1 SGHNT and CDR2 YYREEE (reference sequence). After removal of 4 bases from V and 4 bases from J, the junction contained 14 bases not matched to a gene. In DNA, the CDR3 is TGTGCCAGCAGCCCAGCACAGGGGGCGGGGAGGGCCTATGGCTACACCTTC. Its translation: CASSPAQGAGRAYGYTF.

V and J are TRBV5-4 and TRBJ1-1; D not resolved. The V end lost 1 base, the J end lost 1 base, and 5 bases lay between the germline ends. The CDR3 is 13 amino acids. The germline V gene has CDR1 SGHNT and CDR2 YYREEE (reference sequence). The CDR3 region is CASSLKQNTEAFF. The CDR3 DNA reads as TGTGCCAGCAGCTTGAAACAGAACACTGAAGCTTTCTTT.

This clone was counted between two and nine times. The chain uses TRBV7-9 and TRBJ2-7; possible D gene TRBD2, 6 bases. The ends were cut back, 7 bases at V and 5 bases at J, with 18 bases in the middle. The CDR3 contains 14 residues. Germline V lookup: CDR1 SEHNR, CDR2 FQNEAQ (reference sequence). The DNA for the CDR3 is TGTGCCAGCAACCCTCTGTCTGGAGGGCACGAGCAGTACTTC. Its protein product is CASNPLSGGHEQYF.